This TCR beta chain was recovered during a study of T cells after yellow fever vaccination. A single record per CDR3 protein comes from TCRdb applying MiXCR to the 5' RACE reads. The table lists some 170,000 distinct CDR3 sequences, around 8.5% of them singletons, with about a third in the top ten. This clonotype turned up a few times. Germline V CDR1 and CDR2: MNHEY, SMNVEV (reference sequence). The CDR3 covers 15 residues. V lost 4 bases and J lost 2, with 15 bases in between. Sequences were derived from CD8+ T cells sorted from PBMCs, sampled 45 days after the yellow fever booster vaccination. V usage is TRBV27 and J usage is TRBJ2-7; possible D gene TRBD1, 5 bases. The clonotype was recovered from a man aged 18 to 29 who received the YFV17D yellow fever vaccine. The CDR3 reads CASSSWGRSTYEQYF. The CDR3 DNA follows: TGTGCCAGCAGTTCCTGGGGCAGGTCAACCTACGAGCAGTACTTC.